This T cell receptor beta chain originates from a study of blood T cell repertoires in COVID-19. For the study at large: Whether acute or convalescent, the COVID-19 samples came from the United States, Italy and Spain. PBMCs, B-cell-depleted T cells, or T cells were the source of the cDNA or gDNA that made up the material.

This CDR3 spans 14 amino acids. Per the germline V gene, CDR1 is SGDLS and CDR2 is YYNGEE. The V and J ends lost 2 bases and 4 bases respectively, with 12 bases between them. TCRdb keeps only in-frame clones here, not all; method: immunoSEQ multiplex PCR. The sample has about 150,000 clones; 70% to 85% are singletons. The V call is TRBV9, the J call TRBJ1-2, with D maybe TRBD1 (5 bases). The receptor comes from a woman aged 50 to 65 with acute or convalescent COVID-19. The sequencing sample was made of peripheral blood. The CDR3 DNA follows: TGTGCCAGCAGCGTGGGCAGGGAACCCTATGGCTACACCTTC. Translating gives CASSVGREPYGYTF. The full variable domain, rest sourced from reference TRBV9 and TRBJ1-2, is DSGVTQTPKHLITATGQRVTLRCSPRSGDLSVYWYQQSLDQGLQFLIQYYNGEERAKGNILERFSAQQFPDLHSELNLSSLELGDSALYFCASSVGREPYGYTFGSGTRLTVV.